Following are 3 T cell receptor beta chains from one sample sequenced in a study of breast tumors, draining lymph nodes, adjacent tissues (dated by TCRdb to about 2016). The axillary draining lymph nodes of breast cancer patients were the source of the lymph node samples. Library prep was done by multiplex PCR. The listed sequencing device is Illumina HiSeq 2000. TCRdb reanalyzed the raw reads on its own, using fastp at Q25 for trimming and MiXCR for clone calling, and kept in-frame beta chains. Each CDR3 protein gets just one entry, which takes the most common genes and DNA from the rows behind it. This sample gives under 85,000 distinct CDR3 sequences in total; approximately 19% of them show up just once. Around 2.4% of the sample is taken by the ten largest. Sequenced sample: axillary lymph node tissue. The receptors here all came from a female donor with breast cancer. Some clones in this sample may be carry-over from other donors' samples.

This clonotype was counted ten times or more. The CDR3 spells CASGQAPNQPQHF. The CDR3 nucleotides read TGTGCCAGCGGACAAGCACCCAATCAGCCCCAGCATTTT. The chain uses TRBV6-2 or TRBV6-3 and TRBJ1-5; the D gene is possibly TRBD1 (5 bases). Trimming took off 8 bases at V and 3 bases at J, with 11 bases between the two ends. The germline CDR1 and CDR2 sequences are MNHEY and SVGEGT. This CDR3 region has 13 residues.

This clonotype was detected a few times. The chain couples TRBV28 to TRBJ1-2; TRBD1 matches at 7 bases. The germline V gene encodes CDR1 MDHEN and CDR2 SYDVKM. J was trimmed by 4 bases and V by 1 base; bases with no gene match: 3. This CDR3 spans 14 amino acids. The CDR3 here is CASSLLAGGYGYTF. For the CDR3, the DNA is TGTGCCAGCAGTTTATTGGCAGGGGGCTATGGCTACACCTTC.

The chain employs TRBV6-1 and TRBJ1-5, with 11 bases matching TRBD1. The germline V gene has CDR1 MNHNS and CDR2 SASEGT. V lost 9 bases to trimming and J lost 1 base; unmatched junction nucleotides: 8. There are 16 residues in the CDR3. The CDR3 DNA reads TGTGCCAGTCGGACAGGGGGCTTCGGAAGCAATCAGCCCCAGCATTTT. It yields the protein CASRTGGFGSNQPQHF.